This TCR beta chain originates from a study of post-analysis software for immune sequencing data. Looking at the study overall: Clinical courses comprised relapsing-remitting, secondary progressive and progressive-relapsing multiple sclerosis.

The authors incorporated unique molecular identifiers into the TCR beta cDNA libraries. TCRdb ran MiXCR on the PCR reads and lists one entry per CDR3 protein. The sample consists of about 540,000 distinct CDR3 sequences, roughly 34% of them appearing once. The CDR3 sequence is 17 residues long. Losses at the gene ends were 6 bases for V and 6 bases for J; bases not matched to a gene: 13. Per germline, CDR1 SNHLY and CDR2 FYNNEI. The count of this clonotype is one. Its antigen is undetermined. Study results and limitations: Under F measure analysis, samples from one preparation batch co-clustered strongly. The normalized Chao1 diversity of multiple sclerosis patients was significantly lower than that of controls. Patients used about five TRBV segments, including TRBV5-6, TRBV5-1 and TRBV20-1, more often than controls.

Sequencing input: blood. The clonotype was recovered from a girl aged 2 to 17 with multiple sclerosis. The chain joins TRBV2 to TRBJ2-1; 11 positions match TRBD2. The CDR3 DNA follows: TGTGCCAGCAGCGTTAGCGGGGGGGACCCCTGGGGCAATGAGCAGTTCTTC. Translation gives CASSVSGGDPWGNEQFF.